These 19 T cell receptor beta chains were all obtained from the same sample, sequenced in a study of regulatory T cells in long-lasting Graves disease. Time point here: newly diagnosed GD, antithyroid drugs for less than 3 months. PBMC RNA served as the TCR library source. The authors built TCR beta libraries using iRepertoire HTBI primers and Arm-PCR of CDR3 regions. TCRdb re-analysed the multiplex PCR reads in MiXCR, keeping a single row per CDR3 protein. The sample holds 450,000 to 500,000 distinct CDR3 sequences; around 15% are singletons and the top ten take 10% to 15%. The data also belong to a second study, concerning T cells in Graves' hyperthyroidism and ophthalmopathy.

The specimen was peripheral blood mononuclear cells (PBMCs), collected at new diagnosis, from a patient treated with antithyroid drugs. Receptors were obtained from a man aged 40-49 years with Graves disease.

This chain connects TRBV5-1 to TRBJ2-7; maybe TRBD1 (6 bases). Trimming took off 4 bases at V and 4 bases at J, with 15 bases between the two ends. Germline CDR1 and CDR2: SGHRS and YFSETQ. The CDR3 length is 14 residues. CDR3 loop: CASSGQLREYEQYF. The CDR3 nucleotides are TGCGCCAGCAGCGGACAGTTAAGAGAGTACGAGCAGTACTTC.

The chain links TRBV7-2 to TRBJ2-3, with D perhaps TRBD1 or TRBD2 (6 bases each). V was clipped by 5 bases and J by 5 bases, with 14 bases between them. CDR1 is SGHTA and CDR2 is FQGNSA in the germline V gene. The CDR3 spans 14 residues. CDR3 DNA: TGTGCCAGCAGCCCCGACGCGGGACAAGATACGCAGTATTTT. Its protein is CASSPDAGQDTQYF.

This clonotype was counted at least ten times. The CDR3 nucleotides read TGTGCCAGCAGTTTCTTGCGGGCGGGAGACACCGGGGAGCTGTTTTTT. Translation gives CASSFLRAGDTGELFF. The rearrangement links TRBV27 to TRBJ2-2, with 7 bases identical to TRBD2. With V trimmed by 3 bases and J by 3 bases, 7 bases remained unmatched. The CDR3 covers 16 residues. Germline loops: CDR1 MNHEY, CDR2 SMNVEV (reference sequence).

Ten or more counts support this clonotype. The chain is built from TRBV12-3 or TRBV12-4 and TRBJ1-1; D is uncertain. V lost 6 bases and J 3 bases, leaving 23 bases between the germline ends. The CDR3 contains 17 residues. CDR3 sequence reads: CASSETKRADRYTEAFF. The DNA for the CDR3 is TGTGCCAGCAGCGAAACGAAAAGGGCGGATCGGTACACTGAAGCTTTCTTT.

This clonotype was recorded a few times. The V and J genes are TRBV29-1 and TRBJ2-5, with TRBD2 matching over 8 bases. V shed 2 bases, J shed 1 base, and the junction held 6 bases outside the gene matches. In germline, CDR1 is SQVTM, CDR2 ANQGSEA. This CDR3 has 15 residues. CDR3 region: CSVELASGLQETQYF. Here the CDR3 DNA reads TGCAGCGTTGAATTAGCTAGCGGGCTCCAAGAGACCCAGTACTTC.

This clonotype has a count of ten or more. This chain joins TRBV30 and TRBJ2-7; D might be TRBD1 or TRBD2, each matching 5 bases. Germline V lookup: CDR1 GTSNPN, CDR2 SVGIG (reference sequence). The CDR3 has 13 amino acids. Trimming removed 6 bases at V and 9 bases at J, with 21 bases between. Written as DNA, the CDR3 is TGTGCCTGTTCCGGGACGCCGGCAACAGGGCAGTACTTC. Its protein is CACSGTPATGQYF.

The sample holds many counts of this clonotype. The J gene is TRBJ2-2, the V gene TRBV10-2, with TRBD2 matching 8 bases. This CDR3 contains 16 residues. With 5 bases clipped from V and 2 bases from J, the junction kept 7 bases outside the gene matches. Germline lookup yields CDR1 WSHSY and CDR2 SAAADI. The CDR3, as DNA: TGCGCCAGCAGTTCCCTCGGGGGGGCCAACACCGGGGAGCTGTTTTTT. Its translation: CASSSLGGANTGELFF.

A word on this clonotype: The junction departs from the called germline gene at one end, perhaps through a read error. The chain has TRBV5-1 and TRBJ2-7, with 10 bases identical to TRBD1. The CDR3 contains 14 residues. Germline V lookup: CDR1 SGHRS, CDR2 YFSETQ. The DNA of the CDR3 is TGCGCCAGCAGCTTTGGGGACAGGGGCTACGAGCAGCACTTC. Protein product: CASSFGDRGYEQHF. The full variable domain, rest sourced from reference TRBV5-1 and TRBJ2-7, is KAGVTQTPRYLIKTRGQQVTLSCSPISGHRSVSWYQQTPGQGLQFLFEYFSETQRNKGNFPGRFSGRQFSNSRSEMNVSTLELGDSALYLCASSFGDRGYEQHFGPGTRLTVT.

The sample holds many counts of this clonotype. This chain joins TRBV7-3 and TRBJ2-3, with 8 bases matching TRBD2. Germline CDR1 reads SGHTA; CDR2 reads FQGTGA. The CDR3 loop spans 15 amino acids. V lost 5 bases and J lost 0; bases outside the gene matches: 4. In DNA form, the CDR3 reads TGTGCCAGCAGCCCAGCGGGGGCTAGCACAGATACGCAGTATTTT. Its translation is CASSPAGASTDTQYF.

The chain combines TRBV4-1 with TRBJ2-7, with 10 bases fitting TRBD2. The trim removed 0 bases at V and 3 bases at J, leaving 5 bases unmatched. Germline values: CDR1 MGHRA, CDR2 YSYEKL. The CDR3 runs 16 residues. The CDR3 sequence is CASSQEPSGRLYEQYF. CDR3 DNA sequence: TGCGCCAGCAGCCAAGAACCTAGCGGGAGACTCTACGAGCAGTACTTC.

This clonotype showed up just a few times. The chain employs TRBV6-2 or TRBV6-3 and TRBJ1-2; 7 bases fit TRBD1. Germline trimming cut 5 bases from V and 8 bases from J; bases unmatched to any gene: 8. CDR3 size: 13 residues. Germline-derived CDR1 and CDR2 are MNHEY and SVGEGT. CDR3 nucleotides: TGTGCCAGCAGTCACGACAGGGATCGGGGCTACACCTTC. Its translation is CASSHDRDRGYTF.

The chain employs TRBV28 and TRBJ2-5; no reliable D call. Germline V gives CDR1 MDHEN, CDR2 SYDVKM. Trimming stripped 7 bases from V and 2 bases from J, with 20 bases between. CDR3 length equals 16 residues. The CDR3 loop reads CASTEAVFGVQETQYF. The CDR3 DNA reads TGTGCCAGCACGGAAGCTGTGTTTGGAGTTCAAGAGACCCAGTACTTC.

In its sample, this clonotype was seen a few times. The V gene is TRBV5-5, the J gene TRBJ2-2; D is perhaps TRBD2 (6 bases). The length of the CDR3 is 15 residues. V lost 1 base and J 5 bases, leaving 12 bases between the germline ends. Per the germline V gene, CDR1 is SGHKS and CDR2 is YYEKEE (reference sequence). This chain's CDR3 is CASSLPGSRTGELFF. The CDR3 DNA follows: TGTGCCAGCAGCTTGCCCGGGAGTAGGACCGGGGAGCTGTTTTTT.

The chain links TRBV20-1 to TRBJ2-1; the D is unclear. Trimming pared 5 bases from V and 1 base from J, leaving 12 bases between. Germline values: CDR1 DFQATT, CDR2 SNEGSKA (reference sequence). The CDR3 covers 14 residues. Here the CDR3 reads CSAAGPNSYNEQFF. CDR3 sequence (DNA): TGCAGTGCTGCAGGACCGAATTCCTACAATGAGCAGTTCTTC.

The V gene is TRBV6-1, the J gene TRBJ2-7; 10 nucleotides match TRBD2. V trimming: 0 bases; J trimming: 3 bases; junction bases outside the gene matches: 5. CDR1 is MNHNS and CDR2 is SASEGT in the germline V gene. CDR3 length: 16 residues. CDR3 region: CASSEASSGRGYEQYF. The DNA of the CDR3 is TGTGCCAGCAGTGAAGCGTCTAGCGGGAGAGGCTACGAGCAGTACTTC.

The table lists this clonotype with many counts. V usage is TRBV3-1 and J usage is TRBJ2-7; 9 bases match TRBD1. The CDR3 is 15 amino acids. Germline-derived CDR1 and CDR2 are LGHDT and YNNKEL (reference sequence). After removal of 3 bases from V and 5 bases from J, the junction contained 8 bases not matched to a gene. CDR3 amino acids: CASSQTTGGLNEQYF. In DNA form, the CDR3 reads TGTGCCAGCAGCCAGACTACAGGGGGCCTAAACGAGCAGTACTTC.

This clonotype was detected ten times or more. V and J are TRBV27 and TRBJ2-1; 8 positions match TRBD2. Germline-derived CDR1 and CDR2 are MNHEY and SMNVEV (reference sequence). CDR3 size: 17 residues. With V trimmed by 5 bases and J by 0 bases, 9 bases remained unmatched. CDR3 in amino acids: CASSILSGVSSYNEQFF. The CDR3 DNA reads TGTGCCAGCAGTATCCTTAGCGGGGTGAGCTCCTACAATGAGCAGTTCTTC.

The table lists this clonotype with many counts. This chain joins TRBV9 and TRBJ1-2; 8 nucleotides match TRBD1. The CDR3 runs 19 residues. Per germline, CDR1 SGDLS and CDR2 YYNGEE. Unmatched junction bases numbered 21, after V lost 6 bases and J lost 2 bases. CDR3 sequence (DNA): TGTGCCAGCAAAAAAAGTTCAGGGACAGGACGCCGGAACAACTATGGCTACACCTTC. Its translation: CASKKSSGTGRRNNYGYTF.

There are many counts of this clonotype. The chain links TRBV2 to TRBJ1-6; D gene unclear. The ends were cut back, 2 bases at V and 7 bases at J, with 6 bases in the middle. Germline-derived CDR1 and CDR2 are SNHLY and FYNNEI. This CDR3 region has 13 residues. The CDR3 nucleotides are TGTGCCAGCAGTGAATTCCCAAATTCACCCCTCCACTTT. Protein sequence: CASSEFPNSPLHF.